One sample yielded the 9 T cell receptor beta chains listed below, sequenced in a study of memory CD4+ T cells and cytomegalovirus serostatus. The sort gate was single viable CD3+CD4+CD8-CD45RO+ cells for memory CD4+ T cells. This table comes from immunoSEQ multiplex PCR, and its TCRdb copy is limited to in-frame clones, with some not included. This table holds about 57,000 clones, around 80% found once. Sequenced material: memory CD4+ T cells from blood. These receptors all stem from an adult in good health and CMV-seronegative.

The gene calls are TRBV27 and TRBJ1-1; D remains unclear. Trimming stripped 0 bases from V and 3 bases from J, with 8 bases between. This CDR3 contains 14 residues. Germline-derived CDR1 and CDR2 are MNHEY and SMNVEV (reference sequence). The CDR3 nucleotides are TGTGCCAGCAGTTTATCGCGGGTTGACACTGAAGCTTTCTTT. Translating gives CASSLSRVDTEAFF.

The rearrangement uses TRBV7-2 and TRBJ2-5, with D hard to call. The J call may be faulty, since TRBJ2-7 better matches the DNA end. The CDR3 has 13 residues. Germline assignment: CDR1 SGHTA and CDR2 FQGNSA. CDR3 nucleotide sequence: TGTGCCAGCAGCTTAGGAATTGGTGACGAGCAGTACTTC. Amino acid sequence: CASSLGIGDEQYF.

The gene calls are TRBV2 and TRBJ1-5, with 9 bases identical to TRBD1. The CDR3 totals 13 residues. Germline-derived CDR1 and CDR2 are SNHLY and FYNNEI. The V segment lost 7 bases and the J segment 7 bases; nucleotides outside the gene matches: 5. The DNA for the CDR3 is TGTGCCAGCAACCGGGACAGGGACCAGCCCCAGCATTTT. Translated: CASNRDRDQPQHF.

The chain combines TRBV20-1 with TRBJ2-7, with D unclear. The CDR3 covers 11 residues. Germline V gene sequence: CDR1 DFQATT, CDR2 SNEGSKA (reference sequence). Trimming removed 1 base from V and 11 bases from J, with 12 bases in between. The CDR3: CSARVRLKEYF. The CDR3 nucleotides are TGCAGTGCTAGAGTGCGGTTAAAGGAGTACTTC.

The genes are TRBV5-6 and TRBJ1-2; D perhaps matches TRBD1 (6 bases). The germline V and J ends were trimmed by 7 bases and 3 bases, with 10 bases remaining between them. The germline V gene has CDR1 SGHDT and CDR2 YYEEEE. This CDR3 has 12 residues. CDR3 amino acids: CASQGSDYGYTF. The CDR3 nucleotides read TGTGCCAGCCAGGGGTCCGACTATGGCTACACCTTC. The full variable domain, with the rest looked up from reference TRBV5-6 and TRBJ1-2, is DAGVTQSPTHLIKTRGQQVTLRCSPKSGHDTVSWYQQALGQGPQFIFQYYEEEERQRGNFPDRFSGHQFPNYSSELNVNALLLGDSALYLCASQGSDYGYTFGSGTRLTVV.

The chain joins TRBV29-1 to TRBJ2-7; D is undetermined. This CDR3 has 11 amino acids. V dropped 4 bases and J dropped 3 bases, with 7 bases sitting between them. Germline assignment: CDR1 SQVTM and CDR2 ANQGSEA. CDR3 DNA: TGCAGCGTTGGCACGGTCTACGAGCAGTACTTC. Translation gives CSVGTVYEQYF.

V and J are TRBV9 and TRBJ1-1, with D uncertain. This CDR3 is 16 amino acids long. From germline, CDR1 is SGDLS and CDR2 YYNGEE. V gave up 4 bases and J gave up 5 bases, with 21 bases separating them. CDR3: CASSPGSAAGNTEAFF. Written as DNA, the CDR3 is TGTGCCAGCAGCCCCGGGAGTGCAGCCGGAAATACTGAAGCTTTCTTT.

The chain links TRBV10-3 to TRBJ1-1, with 8 bases matching TRBD1. In germline, CDR1 is ENHRY, CDR2 SYGVKD. This CDR3 has 13 residues. Trimming at V came to 10 bases and at J to 1 base, leaving 5 bases not matched to a gene. The CDR3 bases are TGTGCCAGCAGGGGGCAGTCGAACACTGAAGCTTTCTTT. This translates into CASRGQSNTEAFF.

This chain links TRBV11-3 with TRBJ1-1; weak D call: TRBD1 (5 bases). The V gene lost 0 bases and the J gene lost 5 bases, with 10 bases spanning the gap. CDR1 is SGHNT and CDR2 is YENEEA in the germline V gene. This CDR3 has 14 amino acids. CDR3 protein: CASSLEGGKTEAFF. CDR3 coding DNA: TGTGCCAGCAGCTTAGAGGGGGGGAAAACTGAAGCTTTCTTT.